The clone carrying this T cell receptor (beta chain) was counted only a few times. What it recognizes is unknown. Germline CDR1 MNHEY, CDR2 SMNVEV (reference sequence). V was clipped by 0 bases and J by 3 bases; unmatched bases: 4. There are 15 residues in the CDR3. The record originates from a study of T cell repertoires in cytomegalovirus infection. Study context: Recently identified HLA-C-restricted CMV epitopes and well-studied HLA-B-restricted CMV epitopes were used by the study. Study observations and caveats: Dominant in the ex vivo response were TCR beta clonotypes restricted by HLA-C and specific for CMV.

MiXCR, applied by TCRdb to the reads, yields one record per CDR3 protein. The sample yields 200,000 to 250,000 distinct CDR3 sequences, less than 50% seen once. The J gene is TRBJ2-7, the V gene TRBV27, with 8 nucleotides matching TRBD2. This sequence originates from a human donor in good health (CMV status not recorded). Some clones in this sample may be carry-over from other donors' samples. The starting material was CD8+ T cells from cultured PBMCs, obtained from culture after CMV antigen stimulation. CDR3 bases: TGTGCCAGCAGTTTATCTGGCGGGGGGTTCTACGAGCAGTACTTC. Amino acid sequence: CASSLSGGGFYEQYF.